Detailed here is one T cell receptor beta chain. Its specific antigen is unknown. Nothing much larger sits one base from this clone, and base qualities are not available. The sample is drawn from a study of cytomegalovirus exposure and HLA in healthy donors (dated by TCRdb to 2017 to 2019). Study-level background: In an earlier analysis of roughly 500 of the donors, 276 Gb of sequence data and some 100 million unique TCR beta sequences from about 179 million T cells were reported. Typing coverage varied by locus: about 629-640 donors for A, B, C, DRB1 and DQB1; approximately 500 for DQA1; 606 for DPA1; about 450 for DPB1. Of the roughly 410 genotyped donors, 70% to 90% were placed in the genetic ancestry cluster associated with self-reported Caucasian donors. The aim of the study was to test whether cataloging public T cell receptors could identify signatures of past pathogen exposure. HLA typing covered class I and class II loci at four-digit resolution. High-throughput TCR immunosequencing, statistical association of individual TCRs with disease status, and machine learning were combined to predict cytomegalovirus infection status. In addition to the first cohort of approximately 670 subjects, a separate validation cohort of some 120 different subjects was used. Using immunosequencing, the study profiled T cell repertoires from 500 to 800 subjects and related those repertoires to cytomegalovirus serostatus. Roughly 300 gigabases of sequencing data and around 90 million unique TCR sequences made up an early release that covered 500 to 700 HLA-typed donors. The later analysis used no new phenotypic data to find candidate immune exposures, relying instead on TCR beta sequences and their occurrence across donors. About five DR-DQ haplotypes were handled as single units for association and clustering, since linkage in the cohort was strong. Every discovery cohort repertoire had been produced on one sequencing platform. Donor age, sex, ethnicity and CMV serostatus were collected together with the repertoire data. A later analysis re-analyzed previously published TCR beta repertoires from 550 to 700 donors and added high-resolution HLA genotyping to study TCR occurrence patterns. In a later genetic analysis, genome-wide SNP genotypes for about three fifths of the 666 donors were used, and that subset was treated as a discovery cohort. Across 300 to 500 genotyped donors of the cohort, an average of about 220,000 unique TCR beta nucleotide sequences per donor were sequenced, and about a sixth of those sequences were non-productive. To decide whether each TCR beta V gene segment behaved as functional or pseudogenic, an earlier analysis of 587 of the donors relied on high-throughput TCR beta sequencing. The full study reports these points: A later genetic analysis reported fewer N-insertions in productive TCRs among donors in an Asian-associated ancestry cluster than the approximately 670-donor mean. Several of the top co-occurrence clusters appeared to be linked to parvovirus B19, influenza, CMV and Epstein-Barr virus, according to a later analysis. Over 15 rarely observed V segments, including chromosome 9 orphons, were excluded from the earlier analysis of approximately 500 of the donors because counts were too low. Presence/absence analyses assumed roughly uniform sequencing depth across donors, an assumption that may not hold. At a false discovery rate of 0.05, a later analysis linked about 16,000 TCR beta sequences to specific HLA alleles. When HLA alleles, especially DR and DQ, strongly co-occurred, TCR associations were difficult to assign to individual alleles. Because HLA typing was unavailable for some donors at each locus, only the typed subset was used in association tests. The authors suggested that the approach could potentially be generalized to other disease states and immunological phenotypes. A further reported finding was that TCR beta sequences accurately predicted the HLA-A and HLA-B alleles for most subjects in the first cohort. The 87-base-pair reads could not distinguish some IMGT-functional V segments, including TRBV6-2 and TRBV6-3, so those segments were excluded. Most TCR sequences were seen in very few donors, while some public TCRs were found in many individuals. V-gene and J-gene trimming of TCR beta chains was associated with a missense DCLRE1C variant in a later genetic analysis, and the association was replicated in an independent cohort. Three of the identified cytomegalovirus-associated TCR beta chains were confirmed in vitro to be specific for cytomegalovirus antigens. A later analysis found that most CMV-associated TCR beta chains appeared HLA-restricted, with HLA associations seemingly driven largely by CMV exposure. Correlated functional status among segregating V segments might be attributable to linkage disequilibrium, but an unknown experimental factor could not be ruled out. In a later analysis, HLA-associated TCR beta chains were found to be more clonally expanded and to have lower generation probabilities than equally common non-associated chains. A cluster of highly shared sequence variants was judged likely to be a technical artifact of the sequencing pipeline. An earlier analysis of approximately 530 of the donors showed that most TCR beta V segments appeared in productive rearrangements either about 90% or about 30% of the time, which broadly matched IMGT annotations. A total of roughly 160 TCR beta chains were listed by the study as associated with cytomegalovirus. In both the original and validation cohorts, the classifier was reported to diagnose cytomegalovirus status with high specificity and sensitivity. This cohort had only TCR beta chains sequenced, and the lack of alpha or paired-chain data limited which features could be detected. The only immune exposure information available for the cohort was CMV serostatus. A later analysis found that TCR association rates varied across HLA loci, with DRB1 alleles showing the most associated TCRs and HLA-C alleles the fewest.

The protocol used for the library was the immunoSEQ multiplex PCR assay. For the multiplex PCR, a mixture combining 60 forward primers for TCR Vbeta segments and 13 reverse primers for TCR Jbeta segments was used. Amplification of the CDR3 region of rearranged TCR beta genes was performed with a multiplex PCR assay on genomic DNA. The Illumina HiSeq System was used to sequence the amplified TCR beta libraries as 87-base-pair reads. In the paper's pipeline: A later analysis tallied 75 million to 95 million unique TCR beta chains across the 666 repertoires, and about 12 million of those chains were shared by two or more donors. To remove PCR and sequencing errors, raw reads were error-corrected and collapsed into unique sequences using a nearest-neighbor algorithm that merged closely related sequences. V, D and J gene segments were assigned by aligning CDR3 sequences to IMGT reference sequences. Each retained sequence needed at least a six-nucleotide match to both a V gene segment and a J gene segment. A rearrangement counted as productive if the CDR3 had no stop codons and remained in frame with V and J, and every other rearrangement counted as non-productive. CDR3 was defined according to IMGT convention as the region running from the second conserved V-encoded cysteine to the conserved J-encoded phenylalanine. The earlier analysis of some 540 of the donors excluded any sequence lacking an unambiguous match to a single V gene segment. An earlier analysis of roughly 590 of the donors called V segments functional above 56.7% productive rearrangements and segregating when the between-donor standard deviation exceeded 5%. To diagnose cytomegalovirus status from the catalog of TCR beta chain sequences, a statistical classification framework was built. In a later analysis, TCR nucleotide sequences were compared against IMGT/GENE-DB human TR gene sequences so that V and J genes could be assigned. The TCRdist pipeline was used in a later analysis to assign CDR3 sequences and most-parsimonious VDJ recombination scenarios. A later analysis defined each TCR beta chain by its CDR3 amino acid sequence plus V-gene family, and excluded reads lacking a unique V-gene family. In a later analysis, a few hundred highly shared, low-generation-probability nucleotide sequences were removed to address suspected cross-contamination and a sequencing artifact. In a later analysis, a clonal expansion index was calculated for each public chain from normalized within-repertoire ranks of inferred template counts. Generation probabilities in a later analysis came from a VDJ recombination model fitted to out-of-frame rearrangements, and those results were checked against IGoR. A later analysis scored TCR-TCR, TCR-HLA and TCR-CMV co-occurrence with hypergeometric tests, applying a repertoire-size bias correction to TCR pairs. False discovery rates were estimated in a later analysis by permuting HLA or CMV assignments 20 times. A later analysis grouped co-occurring TCRs with DBSCAN, adding TCRdist sequence similarity when clustering within HLA-allele-positive subsets. Repertoires with fewer than 30,000 or more than 120,000 public chains were left out of co-occurrence clustering, as were a few repertoires with anomalous nucleotide sharing. TCRdb took this table from immuneACCESS and kept in-frame rearrangements with V and J called. Such tables lack part of the clones; where checked against another copy, unresolved V genes explain under half of the gap, and the rest is unexplained. The DNA was the basis for D and trimming; V, J and clone size are from that table. The sample table shows 100,000 or so clones, and around 74% are seen once. Around 1.3% of the sample is in the top ten clones.

In total, roughly 670 healthy bone marrow donors made up the cohort. At the time of sampling, all cohort members were nominally healthy, though unrecorded immune exposures were likely present. The donor was CMV seronegative and was included in the group of over 300 seronegative cohort members. A peripheral blood sample was collected from each donor, and TCR beta sequencing was performed on peripheral blood mononuclear cells. The Qiagen DNeasy Blood Extraction Kit was used to extract genomic DNA from the blood cell samples. Taken from the germline V gene (reference sequence), the CDR1 and CDR2 loops are MNHEY and SMNVEV. Trimming takes 2 bases from V and 5 bases from J, and the germline ends sit 16 bases apart. The CDR3 goes from the cysteine to the phenylalanine over 16 residues. Solely the CDR3 DNA is kept, with 48 bases framed from the first base.

The V and J segments used are TRBV27 and TRBJ2-1; TRBD2 might be the D gene, on 5 matching bases. The sample was PBMCs. The source of this sequence is a man aged 35-49 years in good health and CMV-seronegative. The CDR3 reads as follows: CASSLGPLSANNEQFF. At the DNA level, the sequence is TGTGCCAGCAGTTTAGGGCCCCTTAGCGCCAACAATGAGCAGTTCTTC.